The source of this TCR beta chain is a study of cytomegalovirus exposure and HLA in healthy donors. Study conclusions and caveats: HLA allele associations emerged for about 18,000 TCR beta sequences in a later analysis, at 0.05 false discovery rate.

As for this clone: Its cognate antigen is unknown.

The J segment lost 10 bases and the V segment lost 5 bases, leaving 8 bases of the junction unmatched. The CDR3 consists of 15 residues. The V gene's germline CDR1 is SGHVS and CDR2 FNYEAQ. It was with 60 Vbeta and 13 Jbeta primers that the PCR ran. Some clones are missing from TCRdb's copy, which holds only in-frame ones; the method was immunoSEQ multiplex PCR. The data contain under 65,000 clones, about 80% of them singletons. The sample consisted of PBMCs. The sequence derives from a middle-aged man in good health and CMV-seronegative. This chain joins TRBV7-6 and TRBJ1-6; 10 nucleotides match TRBD1. The CDR3: CASSREGTGASPLHF. CDR3 in DNA: TGTGCCAGCAGCAGAGAAGGGACAGGGGCCTCACCCCTCCACTTT.